This T cell receptor (beta chain) appears in the sequencing data of a study of T cell responses to AZD1222 COVID-19 vaccine. The V gene's germline CDR1 is GTSNPN and CDR2 SVGIG (reference sequence). This CDR3 is 12 amino acids long. The J segment lost 5 bases and the V segment lost 4 bases, leaving 3 bases of the junction unmatched. This clone was observed once. TCRdb's copy holds only in-frame clones and misses some; the assay was immunoSEQ multiplex PCR. The sample carries around 130,000 clones, 88% recorded once. The TCR was taken from an adult who received the AZD1222 COVID-19 vaccine. V is TRBV30 and J is TRBJ1-1, with 8 nucleotides matching TRBD1. The sample in question was peripheral blood, obtained 28 days after the second AZD1222 dose. The CDR3 loop is CAWIDRGTEAFF. CDR3 DNA sequence: TGTGCCTGGATAGACAGGGGTACTGAAGCTTTCTTT.